The text below deals with one T cell receptor beta chain. Its antigen is currently not known. No clone much larger than this one lies a single base away; base qualities are absent. The data stem from a study of shared clonotypes between healthy human individuals (dated by TCRdb to the early 2020s). Describing the broader study: The cohort comprised two women and a few men aged 18 to 49 years. Per donor, three plates each were used for CD4 naive and CD4 memory, two for CD8 naive, and one for CD8 memory. To estimate repertoire size and how much clonotypes are shared between individuals, the study performed deep sequencing of blood TCR repertoires from roughly five healthy adults. Different laboratories and diverse techniques were used to prepare libraries and sequence TCR repertoires, to increase sequencing depth and limit assay-specific biases. Between about 0.85 and 9.5 billion PBMCs per donor were obtained by leukapheresis.

CDR3 length: 13 amino acids, cysteine to phenylalanine. Just the 39-base CDR3 DNA is kept, in frame starting at base 1. The V end loses 6 bases and the J end loses 5 bases, and a stretch of 16 bases separates them. CDR1 and CDR2 (SQVTM, ANQGSEA) derive from the germline V gene. What the research found in general, with its limitations: Sharing across several donors was observed for roughly 5.4% of naive CD4, 3.5% of naive CD8, about 2.3% of memory CD4, and about 0.38% of memory CD8 clonotypes. Compared with non-shared clonotypes, clonotypes shared by all four sorted-subset donors had higher generation probabilities. Pairwise subsampling led to the expectation that sequencing depth would affect the degree of clonotype sharing among donors. Even with the large sequencing depth, rarefaction of the sorted-subset datasets indicated that sequencing was incomplete. Naive subsets generally had larger estimated clonotype richness than memory subsets did. Sampling was restricted to blood, and TCR repertoires in tissues likely differ from the TCR repertoires found in blood. The small number of donors limited the genetic and exposure-history diversity represented.

Donors were healthy HIV-negative adults with no recently reported acute infections or vaccinations. Every donor was a Caucasian adult residing in Nashville, Tennessee, USA. CD4+ T cells were enriched by magnetic negative selection; naive cells were then positively selected on CD45RA, and the negative fraction formed the memory subset. Blood was obtained by leukapheresis, after which PBMCs were separated by Ficoll-Histopaque density gradient centrifugation and cryopreserved in liquid nitrogen vapor phase. Analytical flow cytometry was used to check the purity and quantity of every magnetically sorted T cell population. From each sorted fraction, genomic DNA was isolated and quantified by UV absorbance on a Nanodrop 2000c. TCR CDR3 regions were amplified from genomic DNA by multiplex PCR using the deep immunoSEQ assay. Extracted genomic DNA from each cell subset was distributed evenly across all wells of several immunoSEQ 96-well plates, and each plate was treated as a replicate. For sorted subsets, about 210 ng of genomic DNA, equivalent to tens of thousands of T cell genomes, went into each replicate PCR. Purified libraries were quantified with a Qubit 3.0 fluorometer, sized on a Bioanalyzer 2100, and re-quantified with the KAPA Library Quantification kit. Every immunoSEQ 96-well plate was sequenced on a dedicated single-read 150-cycle Illumina NextSeq 550 flow cell. The published analysis was carried out like this. Because the immunoSEQ output included only junctional sequences and no quality scores, the filtering could not be the same as the filtering used for full-length reads. To assign V/J genes and CDR3, sequences were annotated using PyIR, a Python wrapper for IgBLAST v1.9, with IMGT germline references. Reads with weak V/J assignments (E-value above 1e-6), missing CDR3, stop codons, out-of-frame junctions, or ambiguous translated residues were removed. V3J clonotypes were defined as sequences sharing the same inferred V gene, J gene, and CDR3 amino acid sequence. Percentage overlap between repertoires was computed as shared unique clonotypes divided by the size of the smaller repertoire. Three approaches were used to assess repertoire richness: RTK rarefaction, the Chao1 estimator, and Recon v2.1 estimates of unobserved clonotypes. For all TCRbeta clonotypes obtained by the gDNA method from several donors, generation probabilities were computed with OLGA. TCRdb took this table from immuneACCESS and kept in-frame rearrangements with V and J called. Such tables lack part of the clones; where checked against another copy, unresolved V genes explain under half of the gap, and the rest is unexplained. The V and J calls and clone size come from that table; D and trimming were worked out from the DNA. The sample profile shows 2 million to 2.5 million clones; 85% to 95% of them were found once. The top ten clones comprise 0.37% of the sample.

This TCR was sampled from a man aged 18-30 years in good health. Some clones in this sample may be carry-over from other donors' samples. The sample taken for sequencing was naive CD4+ T cells from PBMCs. The cell subset or site label for this specimen denotes: CD45RA+ positively selected. Rearrangement joined TRBV29-1 to TRBJ2-5, with the identity of the D gene unclear. The CDR3 corresponds to CSVERLLGETQYF. The bases read TGCAGCGTCGAAAGGCTCCTCGGGGAGACCCAGTACTTC.